The rows below give T cell receptor beta chains drawn from one sample of a study of beta chain features in type 1 diabetes. The assay was immunoSEQ multiplex PCR, and TCRdb's table has in-frame clones only and misses some. The sample records 350,000 to 450,000 clones, about 14% being singletons. The sample taken for sequencing was naive CD4+ T cells from blood. The source of these receptors is a woman aged 18-29 years in good health. CDR3s include the opening cysteine and the closing phenylalanine or tryptophan. D genes are given only for firm matches. Clone size is given for some rows only: seen once, a few or many times, or a class if the clone is expanded.

d_call: .
cdr3_length: 13
clone_size: .
v_call: TRBV9
j_call: TRBJ2-7
cdr3_nt: TGTGCCAGCAGCCCCAGTTTTAGAACAGGGCAGTACTTC
cdr3_aa: CASSPSFRTGQYF

d_call: .
cdr3_length: 11
clone_size: .
v_call: TRBV7-9
j_call: TRBJ2-7
cdr3_nt: TGTGCCAGCAGCAGCGGGTTGGAGCAGTACTTC
cdr3_aa: CASSSGLEQYF

d_call: TRBD1
cdr3_length: 15
clone_size: few
v_call: TRBV30
j_call: TRBJ1-1
cdr3_nt: TGTGCCTGGAGTCCATGGACAGGGGATGACACTGAAGCTTTCTTT
cdr3_aa: CAWSPWTGDDTEAFF

d_call: .
cdr3_length: 14
clone_size: few
v_call: TRBV9
j_call: TRBJ2-2
cdr3_nt: TGTGCCAGCAGCGGGAGGAGGCTCCCCGGGGAGCTGTTTTTT
cdr3_aa: CASSGRRLPGELFF

d_call: .
cdr3_length: 11
clone_size: few
v_call: TRBV25-1
j_call: TRBJ1-3
cdr3_nt: TGTGCCAGCAGTGAAAACGAGTCAATATATTTT
cdr3_aa: CASSENESIYF

d_call: .
cdr3_length: 15
clone_size: .
v_call: TRBV2
j_call: TRBJ2-1
cdr3_nt: TGTGCCAGCAAGGGTAGCGCGAACTCCTACAATGAGCAGTTCTTC
cdr3_aa: CASKGSANSYNEQFF

d_call: .
cdr3_length: 13
clone_size: few
v_call: TRBV6-5
j_call: TRBJ2-7
cdr3_nt: TGTGCCAGCAGTTACTCGAGCTCCTACGAGCAGTACTTC
cdr3_aa: CASSYSSSYEQYF

d_call: TRBD2
cdr3_length: 14
clone_size: .
v_call: TRBV30
j_call: TRBJ2-7
cdr3_nt: TGTGCCTGGAACAGCGGGAGGGCCGGGAATGAGCAGTACTTC
cdr3_aa: CAWNSGRAGNEQYF

d_call: TRBD1
cdr3_length: 16
clone_size: few
v_call: TRBV29-1
j_call: TRBJ2-6
cdr3_nt: TGCAGCGTTGTAGCAGGACAGGGGTTCGGGGCCAACGTCCTGACTTTC
cdr3_aa: CSVVAGQGFGANVLTF

d_call: .
cdr3_length: 13
clone_size: .
v_call: TRBV7-9
j_call: TRBJ2-7
cdr3_nt: TGTGCCAGCAGCTCAGTCCAGGTCTACGAGCAGTACTTC
cdr3_aa: CASSSVQVYEQYF

d_call: TRBD2
cdr3_length: 20
clone_size: few
v_call: TRBV7-3
j_call: TRBJ2-1
cdr3_nt: TGTGCCAGCAGCTTAACGGCGACTAGCGGGACCTTTAGCTCCTACAATGAGCAGTTCTTC
cdr3_aa: CASSLTATSGTFSSYNEQFF

d_call: .
cdr3_length: 13
clone_size: .
v_call: TRBV7-2
j_call: TRBJ2-3
cdr3_nt: TGTGCCAGCAGCTTGGCTAGCACAGATACGCAGTATTTT
cdr3_aa: CASSLASTDTQYF

d_call: .
cdr3_length: 13
clone_size: .
v_call: TRBV7-9
j_call: TRBJ1-4
cdr3_nt: TGTGCCAGCAGCGTCTGGAGTAATGAAAAACTGTTTTTT
cdr3_aa: CASSVWSNEKLFF

d_call: .
cdr3_length: 12
clone_size: .
v_call: TRBV7-2
j_call: TRBJ2-2
cdr3_nt: TGTGCCAGCAGCCCAAGAGCCGGGGAGCTGTTTTTT
cdr3_aa: CASSPRAGELFF

d_call: .
cdr3_length: 14
clone_size: few
v_call: TRBV5-1
j_call: TRBJ2-5
cdr3_nt: TGCGCCAGCAGCTTGCGGAGCGGCCAAGAGACCCAGTACTTC
cdr3_aa: CASSLRSGQETQYF

d_call: .
cdr3_length: 15
clone_size: .
v_call: TRBV13
j_call: TRBJ2-3
cdr3_nt: TGTGCCAGCAGTTGGATATGGACTAGCACAGATACGCAGTATTTT
cdr3_aa: CASSWIWTSTDTQYF

d_call: TRBD1
cdr3_length: 15
clone_size: .
v_call: TRBV7-9
j_call: TRBJ1-1
cdr3_nt: TGTGCCAGCAGACCCAGACAGGGAGTGAACACTGAAGCTTTCTTT
cdr3_aa: CASRPRQGVNTEAFF

d_call: TRBD2
cdr3_length: 17
clone_size: few
v_call: TRBV5-1
j_call: TRBJ2-5
cdr3_nt: TGCGCCAGCAGCCTCCCTCGACTAGCGGGAGCGGACAAGACCCAGTACTTC
cdr3_aa: CASSLPRLAGADKTQYF

d_call: .
cdr3_length: 16
clone_size: once
v_call: TRBV19
j_call: TRBJ1-5
cdr3_nt: TGTGCCAGTAGTCCGCTCGACAGGAGTAGCAATCAGCCCCAGCATTTT
cdr3_aa: CASSPLDRSSNQPQHF

d_call: .
cdr3_length: 18
clone_size: .
v_call: TRBV7-9
j_call: TRBJ2-1
cdr3_nt: TGTGCCAGCACCCCTGCTCCGGGGGGCGGCGTATGGCGGAATGAGCAGTTCTTC
cdr3_aa: CASTPAPGGGVWRNEQFF

d_call: .
cdr3_length: 14
clone_size: .
v_call: TRBV29-1
j_call: TRBJ1-5
cdr3_nt: TGCAGCGTTCTGGTCGACAGGCGGGATCAGCCCCAGCATTTT
cdr3_aa: CSVLVDRRDQPQHF

d_call: .
cdr3_length: 14
clone_size: few
v_call: TRBV13
j_call: TRBJ2-3
cdr3_nt: TGTGCCAGCAGCCGTGGGGGGATCACAGATACGCAGTATTTT
cdr3_aa: CASSRGGITDTQYF

d_call: TRBD1
cdr3_length: 15
clone_size: .
v_call: TRBV7-2
j_call: TRBJ2-2
cdr3_nt: TGTGCCAGCAGCATGGGACAGGGTATTACCGGGGAGCTGTTTTTT
cdr3_aa: CASSMGQGITGELFF

d_call: TRBD1
cdr3_length: 11
clone_size: few
v_call: TRBV30
j_call: TRBJ1-4
cdr3_nt: TGTGCCTGGAGTCGTGACAGGGGAGCCTCTTTT
cdr3_aa: CAWSRDRGASF

d_call: TRBD2
cdr3_length: 14
clone_size: .
v_call: TRBV5-1
j_call: TRBJ2-1
cdr3_nt: TGCGCCAGCAGTCCCCCTAGCGGGATAAGTGAGCAGTTCTTC
cdr3_aa: CASSPPSGISEQFF

d_call: TRBD2
cdr3_length: 17
clone_size: .
v_call: TRBV13
j_call: TRBJ2-3
cdr3_nt: TGTGCCAGCAGCTTAGAATTTCTAGCGGCACCCACAGATACGCAGTATTTT
cdr3_aa: CASSLEFLAAPTDTQYF

d_call: TRBD2
cdr3_length: 14
clone_size: few
v_call: TRBV7-2
j_call: TRBJ2-5
cdr3_nt: TGTGCCAGCAGCTCCCCGGGAGGGGTAGAGACCCAGTACTTC
cdr3_aa: CASSSPGGVETQYF

d_call: .
cdr3_length: 16
clone_size: .
v_call: TRBV11-2
j_call: TRBJ2-5
cdr3_nt: TGTGCCAGCAGCCCCCGACAGGGAGGCTTTTCGGAGACCCAGTACTTC
cdr3_aa: CASSPRQGGFSETQYF

d_call: TRBD1
cdr3_length: 15
clone_size: few
v_call: TRBV28
j_call: TRBJ2-5
cdr3_nt: TGTGCCAGCAGGAATTCCGGACAGGCCGTCGGGACCCAGTACTTC
cdr3_aa: CASRNSGQAVGTQYF

d_call: TRBD1
cdr3_length: 15
clone_size: few
v_call: TRBV4-1
j_call: TRBJ2-3
cdr3_nt: TGCGCCAGCAGCCCTGTTAGGGGGCGAATAGATACGCAGTATTTT
cdr3_aa: CASSPVRGRIDTQYF

d_call: TRBD1
cdr3_length: 14
clone_size: .
v_call: TRBV11-3
j_call: TRBJ2-5
cdr3_nt: TGTGCCAGCAGCCGACAGGGGGCTTGGGAGACCCAGTACTTC
cdr3_aa: CASSRQGAWETQYF

d_call: TRBD2
cdr3_length: 14
clone_size: few
v_call: TRBV19
j_call: TRBJ2-1
cdr3_nt: TGTGCCAGCGGGGGGGGGCCCCTCACAAATGAGCAGTTCTTC
cdr3_aa: CASGGGPLTNEQFF

d_call: .
cdr3_length: 15
clone_size: few
v_call: TRBV4-3
j_call: TRBJ1-2
cdr3_nt: TGCGCCAGCAGCCAAGGGTATCAGGGCCTATATGGCTACACCTTC
cdr3_aa: CASSQGYQGLYGYTF

d_call: .
cdr3_length: 14
clone_size: .
v_call: TRBV6-5
j_call: TRBJ1-2
cdr3_nt: TGTGCCAGCAATTCTCAACGGTCTAACTATGGCTACACCTTC
cdr3_aa: CASNSQRSNYGYTF

d_call: .
cdr3_length: 15
clone_size: few
v_call: TRBV28
j_call: TRBJ2-7
cdr3_nt: TGTGCCAGCAGTTTAGGGGCCGGCAGCTGGTACGAGCAGTACTTC
cdr3_aa: CASSLGAGSWYEQYF

d_call: .
cdr3_length: 15
clone_size: .
v_call: TRBV30
j_call: TRBJ1-4
cdr3_nt: TGTGCCTGGGAAAAGCAGGTCCCGGGGAGTGAAAAACTGTTTTTT
cdr3_aa: CAWEKQVPGSEKLFF

d_call: .
cdr3_length: 13
clone_size: few
v_call: TRBV9
j_call: TRBJ2-1
cdr3_nt: TGTGCCAGCAGCGCGGAGTTAGTAAATGAGCAGTTCTTC
cdr3_aa: CASSAELVNEQFF

d_call: .
cdr3_length: 14
clone_size: few
v_call: TRBV13
j_call: TRBJ2-5
cdr3_nt: TGTGCCAGCAGCTTAGCTGGGGGGAGGGAGACCCAGTACTTC
cdr3_aa: CASSLAGGRETQYF

d_call: .
cdr3_length: 14
clone_size: .
v_call: TRBV4-3
j_call: TRBJ1-5
cdr3_nt: TGCGCCAGCAGCCAAGCAGGGGGCAATCAGCCCCAGCATTTT
cdr3_aa: CASSQAGGNQPQHF

d_call: .
cdr3_length: 15
clone_size: few
v_call: TRBV2
j_call: TRBJ1-2
cdr3_nt: TGTGCCAGCAGACCCCCCGGGGCAGGGGTCTATGGCTACACCTTC
cdr3_aa: CASRPPGAGVYGYTF

d_call: TRBD2
cdr3_length: 15
clone_size: few
v_call: TRBV7-2
j_call: TRBJ2-1
cdr3_nt: TGTGCCAGCAGCCTGGGACTAGCGGGAACCAATGAGCAGTTCTTC
cdr3_aa: CASSLGLAGTNEQFF

d_call: TRBD1
cdr3_length: 15
clone_size: .
v_call: TRBV30
j_call: TRBJ1-2
cdr3_nt: TGTGCCTGGCCGCACCAGGGGGACAGGGACTATGGCTACACCTTC
cdr3_aa: CAWPHQGDRDYGYTF

d_call: .
cdr3_length: 15
clone_size: .
v_call: TRBV18
j_call: TRBJ2-3
cdr3_nt: TGTGCCAGCTCACCACGACAGGCCCACACAGATACGCAGTATTTT
cdr3_aa: CASSPRQAHTDTQYF

d_call: .
cdr3_length: 15
clone_size: once
v_call: TRBV30
j_call: TRBJ2-7
cdr3_nt: TGTGCCTGGACACTGGACTTTGGAAAAGGGTACGAGCAGTACTTC
cdr3_aa: CAWTLDFGKGYEQYF

d_call: .
cdr3_length: 12
clone_size: few
v_call: TRBV30
j_call: TRBJ1-5
cdr3_nt: TGTGCCTGGAAAACAGGGTTCCAGCCCCAGCATTTT
cdr3_aa: CAWKTGFQPQHF

d_call: TRBD2
cdr3_length: 16
clone_size: few
v_call: TRBV7-9
j_call: TRBJ2-5
cdr3_nt: TGTGCCAGCAGCTTTGGACTAGCGGGACCCCAAGAGACCCAGTACTTC
cdr3_aa: CASSFGLAGPQETQYF

d_call: .
cdr3_length: 13
clone_size: few
v_call: TRBV30
j_call: TRBJ1-5
cdr3_nt: TGTGCCTCCCAGGTCTCCAGCAATCAGCCCCAGCATTTT
cdr3_aa: CASQVSSNQPQHF

d_call: .
cdr3_length: 11
clone_size: few
v_call: TRBV20-1
j_call: TRBJ2-5
cdr3_nt: TGCAGTGCTAGGAGGCGGGAGACCCAGTACTTC
cdr3_aa: CSARRRETQYF

d_call: TRBD2
cdr3_length: 17
clone_size: .
v_call: TRBV29-1
j_call: TRBJ2-7
cdr3_nt: TGCAGCGTCCCTTCTAAACGTTCGGGACTAGCGGGTTACGAGCAGTACTTC
cdr3_aa: CSVPSKRSGLAGYEQYF

d_call: TRBD1
cdr3_length: 16
clone_size: .
v_call: TRBV4-2
j_call: TRBJ2-1
cdr3_nt: TGTGCCAGCAGCCACAACCCGGGACAGGGTATCGATGAGCAGTTCTTC
cdr3_aa: CASSHNPGQGIDEQFF

d_call: .
cdr3_length: 14
clone_size: .
v_call: TRBV18
j_call: TRBJ2-5
cdr3_nt: TGTGCCAGCTCACCAACTGGAGGGAAAGAGACCCAGTACTTC
cdr3_aa: CASSPTGGKETQYF

d_call: .
cdr3_length: 12
clone_size: .
v_call: TRBV27
j_call: TRBJ1-1
cdr3_nt: TGTGCCAGCAGAACGGGGAACACTGAAGCTTTCTTT
cdr3_aa: CASRTGNTEAFF

d_call: TRBD2
cdr3_length: 15
clone_size: .
v_call: TRBV13
j_call: TRBJ2-7
cdr3_nt: TGTGCCAGCAGCTCCTCTGGGGGGGGTGTAGGCGAGCAGTACTTC
cdr3_aa: CASSSSGGGVGEQYF

d_call: TRBD2
cdr3_length: 17
clone_size: .
v_call: TRBV28
j_call: TRBJ2-1
cdr3_nt: TGTGCCAGCAGTTTCCTACTAGCGGGACGCACCTACAATGAGCAGTTCTTC
cdr3_aa: CASSFLLAGRTYNEQFF

d_call: TRBD1
cdr3_length: 14
clone_size: .
v_call: TRBV4-2
j_call: TRBJ2-7
cdr3_nt: TGTGCCAGCAGCAAGGGACAGGGGCGGTACGAGCAGTACTTC
cdr3_aa: CASSKGQGRYEQYF

d_call: .
cdr3_length: 15
clone_size: few
v_call: TRBV6-5
j_call: TRBJ2-5
cdr3_nt: TGTGCCAGCAGTTATTTTCAAGCCCTGAGGGAGACCCAGTACTTC
cdr3_aa: CASSYFQALRETQYF